This is a list of T cell receptor beta chains from one sample in a study of T cell responses to AZD1222 COVID-19 vaccine. Produced via immunoSEQ multiplex PCR; TCRdb's table is partial and in-frame only. The data hold 100,000 to 150,000 clones, with around 87% observed a single time. Source: peripheral blood, taken on day 0 of AZD1222 vaccination. The receptor source for this set is an adult in good health. CDR3s include the opening cysteine and the closing phenylalanine or tryptophan. Fields, in order: J gene, CDR3 length, clone size, V gene, D gene, CDR3 protein, CDR3 DNA. The D gene is left open where the match is weak. Size is omitted from some rows. Given values are once, few, many or a class for expanded clones.

TRBJ2-2	16	-	TRBV10-3	TRBD1	CAISSGTGSNTGELFF	TGTGCCATTAGTTCCGGGACAGGATCGAACACCGGGGAGCTGTTTTTT
TRBJ1-2	13	few	TRBV18	-	CASSPDGYYGYTF	TGTGCCAGCTCACCGGACGGATATTATGGCTACACCTTC
TRBJ2-6	18	-	TRBV6-4	-	CASSDSGLGGSGANVLTF	TGTGCCAGCAGTGACTCGGGTTTAGGGGGCTCTGGGGCCAACGTCCTGACTTTC
TRBJ2-1	12	few	TRBV29-1	-	CSVDGRINEQFF	TGCAGCGTTGATGGCAGAATCAATGAGCAGTTCTTC
TRBJ2-1	17	-	TRBV4-2	TRBD2	CASSQREGVGSYNEQFF	TGTGCCAGCAGCCAAAGGGAGGGAGTAGGCTCCTACAATGAGCAGTTCTTC
TRBJ2-7	14	-	TRBV29-1	-	CSVAGASFPREQYF	TGCAGCGTTGCAGGGGCGTCATTTCCTCGGGAGCAGTACTTC
TRBJ2-3	12	-	TRBV30	-	CAWSVNGDTQYF	TGTGCCTGGAGTGTAAATGGAGATACGCAGTATTTT
TRBJ1-5	16	-	TRBV27	-	CASSFGAGAPNQPQHF	TGTGCCAGCAGTTTTGGGGCAGGGGCCCCCAATCAGCCCCAGCATTTT
TRBJ2-2	16	-	TRBV5-1	-	CASSLAIVWNTGELFF	TGCGCCAGCAGCTTGGCGATAGTATGGAACACCGGGGAGCTGTTTTTT
TRBJ2-1	13	-	TRBV9	-	CASSVGPRDEQFF	TGTGCCAGCAGCGTAGGGCCACGGGATGAGCAGTTCTTC
TRBJ1-3	15	-	TRBV3-1/TRBV3-2	TRBD1	CASSQYRGPGNTIYF	TGTGCCAGCAGCCAATACAGGGGGCCGGGAAACACCATATATTTT
TRBJ2-7	18	-	TRBV28	-	CASSYAAGQPKSSYEQYF	TGTGCCAGCAGCTACGCGGCCGGACAGCCCAAGAGCTCCTACGAGCAGTACTTC
TRBJ2-7	14	few	TRBV28	-	CASSMTGFSYEQYF	TGTGCCAGCAGCATGACAGGTTTTTCCTACGAGCAGTACTTC
TRBJ2-7	16	many	TRBV30	TRBD1	CAWSVQPPGQGNEQYF	TGTGCCTGGAGTGTACAACCTCCGGGACAGGGGAACGAGCAGTACTTC
TRBJ2-3	16	-	TRBV7-5	-	CARSSRYCGSTDTQYF	TGTGCCAGAAGCTCACGCTACTGCGGTAGCACAGATACGCAGTATTTT
TRBJ1-4	15	-	TRBV27	TRBD1	CASSNRQGMGEKLFF	TGTGCCAGCAGTAATAGACAGGGGATGGGGGAAAAACTGTTTTTT
TRBJ2-3	16	-	TRBV4-1	-	CASSQDGKPHTDTQYF	TGCGCCAGCAGCCAAGATGGCAAGCCGCACACAGATACGCAGTATTTT
TRBJ2-1	15	-	TRBV30	-	CAWSEASASYNEQFF	TGTGCCTGGAGTGAGGCTAGCGCCTCCTACAATGAGCAGTTCTTC
TRBJ2-3	13	few	TRBV7-3	-	CASSPGQTQTQYF	TGTGCCAGCAGCCCCGGCCAGACCCAGACGCAGTATTTT
TRBJ1-6	11	-	TRBV7-9	-	CASSSWEALHF	TGTGCCAGCAGCTCCTGGGAGGCCCTCCACTTT
TRBJ1-1	14	-	TRBV5-4	-	CASSLANGDTEAFF	TGTGCCAGCAGCTTGGCGAACGGAGACACTGAAGCTTTCTTT
TRBJ2-5	19	-	TRBV28	TRBD2	CATRTGRIGTSGLQETQYF	TGTGCCACCAGGACAGGGCGAATTGGGACTAGCGGGCTCCAAGAGACCCAGTACTTC
TRBJ2-1	14	-	TRBV5-4	-	CASSFWGGPNEQFF	TGTGCCAGCAGCTTTTGGGGGGGCCCTAATGAGCAGTTCTTC
TRBJ1-1	14	-	TRBV27	TRBD1	CASSLQGALREAFF	TGTGCCAGCAGCCTACAGGGGGCGCTTCGTGAAGCTTTCTTT
TRBJ2-7	15	-	TRBV7-7	TRBD1	CASSLNGGQEAVQYF	TGTGCTAGCAGCTTAAATGGAGGACAGGAGGCCGTGCAGTACTTC
TRBJ2-2	12	-	TRBV30	-	CACREVHGELFF	TGTGCCTGCCGAGAGGTGCACGGGGAGCTGTTTTTT
TRBJ2-1	16	-	TRBV9	TRBD2	CASSVAGLAGDNEQFF	TGTGCCAGCAGCGTAGCCGGACTAGCGGGAGATAATGAGCAGTTCTTC
TRBJ1-2	12	-	TRBV29-1	-	CSVPTESYGYTF	TGCAGCGTGCCCACGGAGAGCTATGGCTACACCTTC
TRBJ2-6	14	-	TRBV9	-	CASSDLSGANVLTF	TGTGCCAGCAGCGACCTCAGTGGGGCCAACGTCCTGACTTTC
TRBJ2-7	14	-	TRBV25-1	TRBD1	CASSAGQARSEQYF	TGTGCCAGCAGTGCAGGACAGGCAAGATCCGAGCAGTACTTC
TRBJ2-7	13	-	TRBV6-2/TRBV6-3	-	CASSYGSRYEQYF	TGTGCCAGCAGTTATGGTTCGCGGTACGAGCAGTACTTC
TRBJ1-6	14	-	TRBV4-2	-	CASSQGGSNSPLHF	TGTGCCAGCAGCCAGGGGGGCAGCAATTCACCCCTCCACTTT
TRBJ2-7	15	-	TRBV11-2	TRBD1	CASSLSGTDAYEQYF	TGTGCCAGCAGCTTGTCCGGGACAGACGCCTACGAGCAGTACTTC
TRBJ1-2	15	-	TRBV6-1	-	CASSERVTGNYGYTF	TGTGCCAGCAGTGAAAGGGTCACGGGTAACTATGGCTACACCTTC
TRBJ2-3	17	-	TRBV2	-	CASSSPGFRTRTDTQYF	TGTGCCAGCAGCAGTCCGGGTTTCCGAACTCGCACAGATACGCAGTATTTT
TRBJ2-1	17	-	TRBV5-1	-	CASSLAVGGLTYNEQFF	TGCGCCAGCAGCTTGGCCGTGGGCGGGCTGACCTACAATGAGCAGTTCTTC
TRBJ2-3	15	-	TRBV5-1	TRBD2	CASSLHSGETDTQYF	TGCGCCAGCAGCTTACACAGCGGGGAGACAGATACGCAGTATTTT
TRBJ2-7	15	-	TRBV5-1	-	CASSLDDGVIAEQYF	TGCGCCAGCAGCTTGGACGACGGTGTTATCGCCGAGCAGTACTTC
TRBJ1-1	14	-	TRBV27	-	CASSFSTGHTEAFF	TGTGCCAGCAGTTTCTCGACAGGTCACACTGAAGCTTTCTTT
TRBJ2-1	14	-	TRBV7-9	TRBD2	CASSSLADTDEQFF	TGTGCCAGCAGCTCTCTAGCGGACACGGATGAGCAGTTCTTC
TRBJ1-1	15	-	TRBV28	-	CASRSRGGVNTEAFF	TGTGCCAGCAGGTCTCGAGGGGGGGTGAACACTGAAGCTTTCTTT
TRBJ2-6	16	-	TRBV27	-	CASGGAIAAGANVLTF	TGTGCCAGCGGGGGAGCGATAGCGGCTGGGGCCAACGTCCTGACTTTC
TRBJ1-2	16	-	TRBV4-1	-	CASSQAGAAPNYGYTF	TGCGCCAGCAGCCAAGCCGGCGCAGCCCCTAACTATGGCTACACCTTC
TRBJ2-1	15	-	TRBV7-2	TRBD1	CASRSGQGSYNEQFF	TGTGCCAGCAGATCGGGACAGGGTTCCTACAATGAGCAGTTCTTC
TRBJ1-6	12	-	TRBV4-3	-	CASSQDNSPLHF	TGCGCCAGCAGCCAAGATAATTCACCCCTCCACTTT
TRBJ2-3	17	-	TRBV3-1/TRBV3-2	-	CASSQGWGAGGTDTQYF	TGTGCCAGCAGCCAAGGGTGGGGCGCCGGGGGCACAGATACGCAGTATTTT
TRBJ2-7	13	-	TRBV6-5	-	CASWMGGHYEQYF	TGTGCCAGCTGGATGGGGGGCCACTACGAGCAGTACTTC
TRBJ1-2	15	-	TRBV6-5	TRBD1	CASSSPGQGIYGYTF	TGTGCCAGCAGTTCACCGGGACAGGGCATCTATGGCTACACCTTC
TRBJ1-2	16	-	TRBV7-2	-	CASSLVVRGGAYGYTF	TGTGCCAGCAGCTTAGTGGTTCGGGGGGGAGCCTATGGCTACACCTTC
TRBJ1-1	15	many	TRBV20-1	TRBD1	CSASDNRGMNTEAFF	TGCAGTGCTAGTGACAACAGGGGTATGAACACTGAAGCTTTCTTT
TRBJ2-3	15	-	TRBV18	TRBD1	CASSLNRGGTDTQYF	TGTGCCAGCTCACTCAACAGGGGCGGCACAGATACGCAGTATTTT